The rows below give T cell receptor beta chains drawn from one sample of a study of T and B cells in COVID-19 patients. TCRdb ran MiXCR on the multiplex PCR reads and lists one entry per CDR3 protein. The table lists 5,500 to 8,000 distinct CDR3 sequences, over 25% of them singletons, with roughly a quarter in the top ten. The sequencing input was blood. These receptors all come from a human donor who had recovered from COVID-19. The CDR3 runs from the conserved cysteine through the conserved F or W. D genes are given only for firm matches. Not all rows give a size; the values are once, few, many and, for expanded clones, a class.

j_gene | v_gene | d_gene | abundance | CDR3aa | CDR3nt
TRBJ1-1 | TRBV5-1 | . | few | CASSLALEGFWESEAFF | TGCGCCAGCAGCTTGGCCCTAGAGGGCTTTTGGGAGTCTGAAGCTTTCTTT
TRBJ1-5 | TRBV27 | TRBD1 | . | CASSLYPPTGSNQPQHF | TGTGCCAGCAGTTTATACCCACCGACAGGGTCCAATCAGCCCCAGCATTTT
TRBJ2-2 | TRBV6-2/TRBV6-3 | . | . | CASSYARTVNTGELFF | TGTGCCAGCAGTTATGCGCGGACAGTGAACACCGGGGAGCTGTTTTTT
TRBJ2-4 | TRBV6-2/TRBV6-3 | TRBD2 | . | CASSYSLADIQYF | TGTGCCAGCAGTTACTCCCTAGCGGACATTCAGTACTTC
TRBJ1-2 | TRBV15 | TRBD1 | once | CATSRDRTGGSVNYGYTF | TGTGCCACCAGCAGAGACCGGACAGGGGGGTCCGTTAACTATGGCTACACCTTC
TRBJ2-1 | TRBV12-3/TRBV12-4 | TRBD2 | few | CASSHRLAGGTYNEQFF | TGTGCCAGCAGTCATCGATTAGCGGGGGGCACCTACAATGAGCAGTTCTTC
TRBJ2-3 | TRBV13 | . | . | CASSYGGPTTDTQYF | TGTGCCAGCAGTTACGGGGGGCCAACCACAGATACGCAGTATTTT
TRBJ2-3 | TRBV6-5 | . | medium-sized | CASSYRGMGDTQYF | TGTGCCAGCAGTTACCGTGGGATGGGAGATACGCAGTATTTT
TRBJ2-3 | TRBV27 | TRBD1 | few | CASSLRGQGSSTDTQYF | TGTGCCAGCAGTTTAAGGGGGCAGGGGTCTAGCACAGATACGCAGTATTTT
TRBJ2-1 | TRBV5-1 | TRBD2 | . | CASSFRTSGGGEQFF | TGCGCCAGCAGCTTCCGGACTAGCGGGGGAGGAGAGCAGTTCTTC
TRBJ2-5 | TRBV7-6 | . | . | CASSLVWLAGQETQYF | TGTGCCAGCAGCTTAGTTTGGCTAGCAGGGCAAGAGACCCAGTACTTC
TRBJ2-3 | TRBV6-5 | . | few | CASSRRGSTDTQYF | TGTGCCAGCAGCCGTCGGGGATCTACAGATACGCAGTATTTT
TRBJ2-3 | TRBV5-1 | TRBD2 | . | CASSLAGGAIADTQYF | TGCGCCAGCAGCTTGGCGGGAGGGGCCATCGCAGATACGCAGTATTTT
TRBJ2-1 | TRBV6-5 | TRBD1 | medium-sized | CASRDRGHEQFF | TGTGCCAGCAGAGACAGGGGCCACGAGCAGTTCTTC
TRBJ2-3 | TRBV2 | TRBD1 | . | CASIGQGLRVTQYF | TGTGCCAGCATCGGACAGGGGTTGAGAGTTACGCAGTATTTT
TRBJ2-2 | TRBV7-2 | . | . | CASSKTWSNTGELFF | TGTGCCAGCAGCAAGACTTGGAGTAACACCGGGGAGCTGTTTTTT
TRBJ2-3 | TRBV13 | TRBD2 | few | CASSDLIRGLASTDTQYF | TGTGCCAGCAGCGATTTAATCAGGGGACTAGCGTCCACAGATACGCAGTATTTT